This T cell receptor (beta chain) derives from a study of graft-versus-host responses after intestinal transplantation. Study findings and constraints: Individuals who had graft-donor T cell macrochimerism had allografts that showed high graft-versus-host to host-versus-graft clonal ratios.

V shed 3 bases and J shed 0 bases, with 1 base lying between them. Per the germline V gene, CDR1 is MGHDK and CDR2 is SYGVNS. This CDR3 contains 12 residues. The assay was immunoSEQ multiplex PCR, and TCRdb's table has in-frame clones only and misses some. The sample holds 45,000 to 50,000 clones, around 90% seen once. This clone has a single count. Its specificity is not known. This sample comprised unstimulated CD4+ T cells sorted from spleen or lymph node cells, obtained before transplant. This rearrangement joins TRBV25-1 to TRBJ2-3; D gene unclear. The TCR was taken from a human donor who was the organ donor for an intestinal transplant. This chain's CDR3 is CASSDSTDTQYF. In DNA, the CDR3 is TGTGCCAGCAGTGATAGCACAGATACGCAGTATTTT.